This T cell receptor beta chain is from a study of shared clonotypes between healthy human individuals. Overall study findings and caveats: In this cohort, only blood was sampled, and tissue repertoires likely differ.

CDR1 is MNHEY, CDR2 SMNVEV, per germline (reference sequence). The CDR3 spans 16 residues. V was clipped by 1 base and J by 2 bases, with 12 bases between them. Deep-level settings were used for running the assay. Assay: immunoSEQ multiplex PCR; the TCRdb copy retains only in-frame clones and omits some. The sample lists over a million clones, roughly 74% occurring once. About this clone itself: What it recognizes is unknown.

The receptor was derived from a man younger than 30 in good health. Some clones in this sample may be carry-over from other donors' samples. The chain joins TRBV27 to TRBJ2-1; a possible D gene is TRBD2 (6 bases). Sequenced material: memory CD4+ T cells from PBMCs. The subset: CD45RA-negative fraction. The CDR3: CASSLYPWGAYNEQFF. In DNA, the CDR3 is TGTGCCAGCAGTTTATATCCCTGGGGGGCCTACAATGAGCAGTTCTTC.